This TCR beta chain was sequenced for a study of beta chain features in type 1 diabetes. Whole-study results and caveats: Compared to healthy donors, patients appeared to have naive, central memory and Treg TCRB repertoires that were more alike.

Regarding this clone: The antigen is not known.

CDR3 length equals 12 residues. Isolated RNA was reverse transcribed in full, so expressed TCRB transcripts were sequenced. Clones were read by immunoSEQ multiplex PCR, and TCRdb kept only the in-frame ones, dropping some. The table has some 500,000 clones, more than 9.5% seen once. Sequenced sample: naive CD4+ T cells from blood. The J gene is TRBJ2-7, the V gene TRBV21-1; the table's D call of TRBD1 was not tested on the DNA. TRBV21-1 is an annotated pseudogene. This clonotype originated in a woman aged 18 to 35 in good health. The CDR3 sequence is CASSPGDIETKV. The CDR3 bases are TGTGCCAGCAGCCCCGGGGACATCGAAACCAAAGTC.